These T cell receptor beta chains were read from a single sample in a study of cytotoxic CD8 clonotypes in ibrutinib-treated CLL. Sequencing used immunoSEQ multiplex PCR; TCRdb keeps in-frame clones, though not all of them. The table includes about 140,000 clones, 76% detected once. Sequences were derived from PBMCs, sampled after 24 months of ibrutinib treatment. These TCRs come from a human donor with chronic lymphocytic leukemia. The CDR3 runs from the conserved cysteine through the conserved F or W. D genes are given only for firm matches. For some rows the clone size is stated as once, few or many, or as a class when expanded; others skip it.

d_call clone_size j_call cdr3_length v_call cdr3_aa cdr3_nt
- - TRBJ1-6 15 TRBV2 CASSEAFGYNSPLHF TGTGCCAGCAGTGAAGCGTTCGGGTATAATTCACCCCTCCACTTT
- - TRBJ2-7 10 TRBV20-1 CSATHYEQYF TGCAGTGCTACCCATTACGAGCAGTACTTC
- - TRBJ2-7 14 TRBV2 CASTARYTSYEQYF TGTGCCAGCACCGCCCGGTACACTTCCTACGAGCAGTACTTC
TRBD1 few TRBJ1-1 13 TRBV29-1 CSAKGQGGTEAFF TGCAGCGCTAAGGGACAGGGGGGCACTGAAGCTTTCTTT
- few TRBJ1-5 13 TRBV6-4 CASSDGGDQPQHF TGTGCCAGCAGTGACGGAGGGGATCAGCCCCAGCATTTT
TRBD1 - TRBJ2-7 13 TRBV30 CAWGGQGTYEQYF TGTGCCTGGGGCGGACAGGGGACCTACGAGCAGTACTTC
- - TRBJ2-3 13 TRBV6-5 CATRTLSTDTQYF TGTGCCACCAGGACGCTCAGCACAGATACGCAGTATTTT
- - TRBJ2-6 12 TRBV29-1 CSASVGANVLTF TGCAGCGCCAGCGTTGGGGCCAACGTCCTGACTTTC
- - TRBJ1-2 13 TRBV28 CASSPDRNYGYTF TGTGCCAGCAGCCCAGACAGAAACTATGGCTACACCTTC
- - TRBJ2-3 17 TRBV6-1 CASSEGIGGHSTDTQYF TGTGCCAGCAGTGAAGGGATAGGCGGACATAGCACAGATACGCAGTATTTT
- - TRBJ2-1 13 TRBV7-7 CASSPGWGDEQFF TGTGCTAGCAGCCCAGGGTGGGGAGATGAGCAGTTCTTC
- - TRBJ2-5 11 TRBV20-1 CAGHLQETQYF TGCGCCGGACACCTCCAAGAGACCCAGTACTTC
- - TRBJ2-1 14 TRBV7-2 CASSPGVGYNEQFF TGTGCCAGCAGCCCTGGGGTAGGCTACAATGAGCAGTTCTTC
- - TRBJ2-7 13 TRBV29-1 CSVVGVPSAEQYF TGCAGCGTTGTGGGTGTTCCCTCGGCCGAGCAGTACTTC
TRBD1 - TRBJ2-2 15 TRBV18 CASSLQGANTGELFF TGTGCCAGCTCACTACAGGGGGCAAACACCGGGGAGCTGTTTTTT
- - TRBJ2-1 15 TRBV7-8 CASSLRPLANNEQFF TGTGCCAGCAGCCTGCGACCCTTGGCCAACAATGAGCAGTTCTTC
- few TRBJ1-2 14 TRBV4-3 CASSPTGTGIGYTF TGCGCCAGCAGCCCAACCGGGACGGGCATTGGCTACACCTTC
- - TRBJ1-5 14 TRBV18 CASSPVGSLRPQHF TGTGCCAGCTCACCGGTGGGCAGCTTAAGGCCCCAGCATTTT
- - TRBJ2-7 13 TRBV19 CASRGEGIYEQYF TGTGCCAGTAGGGGGGAAGGGATCTACGAGCAGTACTTC